The rows below give T cell receptor beta chains drawn from one sample of a study of T cells in Graves' hyperthyroidism and ophthalmopathy. TCRdb fed the multiplex PCR reads into MiXCR, producing one record per CDR3 protein. Of under 350,000 distinct CDR3 sequences in the sample, around 20% were seen once. The specimen was blood. The origin of the receptors is a woman in her forties or fifties with Graves' hyperthyroidism. Both conserved end residues are part of each CDR3. D genes are given only for firm matches. Rows give clone size only sometimes, using once, few, many, or a class for an expanded clone.

J: TRBJ1-5; V: TRBV6-1; D: .; size: many; DNA: TGTGCCAGCGGCGGGGGCCATAGCAATCAGCCCCAGCATTTT; CDR3: CASGGGHSNQPQHF
J: TRBJ2-5; V: TRBV7-3; D: TRBD2; size: few; DNA: TGTGCCAGCAGCCCCACTAGCGGGACAGAGACCCAGTACTTC; CDR3: CASSPTSGTETQYF
J: TRBJ2-5; V: TRBV11-2; D: .; size: many; DNA: TGTGCCAGCAGCGCCCACAGCGCTGCGGCAGAGACCCAGTACTTC; CDR3: CASSAHSAAAETQYF
J: TRBJ1-4; V: TRBV5-6; D: TRBD1; size: few; DNA: TGTGCCAGCAGCTCGTCGGGACAGGGAGGTGAAAAACTGTTTTTT; CDR3: CASSSSGQGGEKLFF
J: TRBJ2-1; V: TRBV3-1; D: .; size: many; DNA: TGTGCCAGCAGCCAAGACGCGGCTGAGCAGTTCTTC; CDR3: CASSQDAAEQFF
J: TRBJ1-5; V: TRBV6-9; D: .; size: .; DNA: TGTGCCAGCAGTTACATGAGCAATCAGCCCCAGCATTTT; CDR3: CASSYMSNQPQHF
J: TRBJ2-3; V: TRBV20-1; D: TRBD1; size: .; DNA: TGCAGTGCGGGGACAGGGCGGAGCACAGATACGCAGTATTTT; CDR3: CSAGTGRSTDTQYF
J: TRBJ2-1; V: TRBV4-1; D: .; size: .; DNA: TGCGCCAGCAGCCAAGAAAAAGCGCTTTTTATCAATGAGCAGTTCTTC; CDR3: CASSQEKALFINEQFF
J: TRBJ2-2; V: TRBV6-4; D: .; size: few; DNA: TGTGCCAGCAGTTCGGACAGCGGGAAAACCGGGGAGCTGTTTTTT; CDR3: CASSSDSGKTGELFF
J: TRBJ1-3; V: TRBV20-1; D: .; size: .; DNA: TGCAGTGCTAGAGTTCTCTCCTCTGGAAACACCATATATTTT; CDR3: CSARVLSSGNTIYF
J: TRBJ2-7; V: TRBV4-1; D: .; size: .; DNA: TGCGCCAGCAGCCAAGATCTACCAGGGCATGAGCAGTACTTC; CDR3: CASSQDLPGHEQYF